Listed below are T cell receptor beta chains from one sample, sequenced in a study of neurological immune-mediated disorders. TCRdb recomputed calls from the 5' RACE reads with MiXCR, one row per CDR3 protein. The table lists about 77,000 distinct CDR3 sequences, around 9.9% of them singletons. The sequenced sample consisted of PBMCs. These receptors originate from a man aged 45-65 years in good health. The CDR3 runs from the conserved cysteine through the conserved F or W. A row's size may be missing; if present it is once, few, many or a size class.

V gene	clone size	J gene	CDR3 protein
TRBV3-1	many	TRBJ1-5	CASSQEGQGLLAQPQHF
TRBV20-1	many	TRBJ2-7	CSARARTSGSYEQYF
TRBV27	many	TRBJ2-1	CASTLAVNNEQFF
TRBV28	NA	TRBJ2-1	CASRSRVAAVNEQFF
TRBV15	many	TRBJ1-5	CATSRDRQGASNQPQHF
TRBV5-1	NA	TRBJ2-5	CTSSLGYSLARETQYF
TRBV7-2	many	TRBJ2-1	CASSPPPVRGSYNEQFF
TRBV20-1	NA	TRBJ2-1	CSALTLAGNEQFF
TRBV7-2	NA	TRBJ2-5	CASSFLAGGQETQYF
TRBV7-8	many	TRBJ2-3	CASSSPAGGSTDTQYF
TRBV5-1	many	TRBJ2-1	CASSWMSGLDNEQFF
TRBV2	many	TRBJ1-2	CASSRDTGRGYTF
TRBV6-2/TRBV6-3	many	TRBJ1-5	CASSRTQGAVMVKSNQPQHF
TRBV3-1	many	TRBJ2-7	CASSQLVDAYEQYF
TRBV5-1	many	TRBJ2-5	CASSSQETQYF
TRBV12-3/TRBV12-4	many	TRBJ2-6	CASSRLSGSGANVLTF
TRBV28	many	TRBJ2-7	CASSPGQEYYEQYF
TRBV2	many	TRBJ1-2	CASKKGDGGDYGYTF
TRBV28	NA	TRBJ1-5	CASSLSTYQPQHF
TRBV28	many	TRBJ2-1	CASRVSGTATYNEQFF
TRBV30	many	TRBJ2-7	CAWSIGVGLREQYF
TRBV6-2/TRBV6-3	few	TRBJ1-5	CASSSTGSGNQPQHF
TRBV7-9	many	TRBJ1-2	CASSLSRDGAYGYTF
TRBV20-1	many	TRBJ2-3	CSAFGGRRTDTQYF
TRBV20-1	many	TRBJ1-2	CSASRDRVNYGYTF
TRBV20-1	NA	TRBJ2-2	CSARDRLVPRTGGELFF
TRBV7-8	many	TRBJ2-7	CASSLGRAKQHEQYF
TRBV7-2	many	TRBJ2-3	CASKVTQSTDTQYF
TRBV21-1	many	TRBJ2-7	CASSKTNRAPYEQYF
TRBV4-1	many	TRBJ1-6	CASSQDEGSNSPLHF
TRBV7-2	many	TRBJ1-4	CASSLVGGEKLFF
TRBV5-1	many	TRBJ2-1	CASSFGSTSNEQFF
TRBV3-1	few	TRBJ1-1	CASSPDRRGDTEAFF
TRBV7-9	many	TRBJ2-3	CASSLRTSGGTSTDTQYF
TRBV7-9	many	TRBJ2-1	CASSLGLAGVNEQFF
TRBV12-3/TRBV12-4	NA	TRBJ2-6	CASSPAGQGASGDNVLTF
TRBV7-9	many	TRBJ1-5	CASSLGGQGSQPQHF
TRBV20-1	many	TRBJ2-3	CSARDHSGVILDTQYF
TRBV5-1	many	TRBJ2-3	CASSYPGTSTDTQYF
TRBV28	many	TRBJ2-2	CASTIGQVGELFF
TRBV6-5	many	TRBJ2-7	CASSYSRQGYEQYF
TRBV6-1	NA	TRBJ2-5	CASCPGTVEETQYF
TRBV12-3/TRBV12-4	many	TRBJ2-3	CASSLRDGDTQYF
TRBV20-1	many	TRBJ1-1	CSAPGPTNTEAFF
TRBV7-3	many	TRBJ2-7	CASSPTTRGEQYF
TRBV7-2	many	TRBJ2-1	CASSTRGGALAGGQNEQFF
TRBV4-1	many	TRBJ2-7	CASSLKESYEQYF
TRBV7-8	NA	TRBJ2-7	CASSLASGGMASYEQYF
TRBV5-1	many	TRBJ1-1	CASKLGGPSNTEAFF
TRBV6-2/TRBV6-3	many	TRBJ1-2	CASSKPGQRNYGYTF
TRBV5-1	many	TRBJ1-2	CASSLGTENYGYTF
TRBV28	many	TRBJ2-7	CASSALGLADLYF